This paragraph reports one T cell receptor (beta chain). What this receptor recognizes is not known. The entry originates in a study of cytomegalovirus exposure and HLA in healthy donors (dated by TCRdb to about 2017). The study in broad terms: An earlier analysis of 550 to 700 of the donors reported 250 to 300 Gb of sequence data and around 120 million unique TCR beta sequences from 190 million or so T cells. Of the roughly 390 genotyped donors, 65% to 90% were placed in the genetic ancestry cluster associated with self-reported Caucasian donors. The number of typed donors differed by locus: about 620-630 for A, B, C, DRB1 and DQB1; roughly 510 for DQA1; 600 to 610 for DPA1; and some 450 for DPB1. High-throughput TCR immunosequencing, statistical association of individual TCRs with disease status, and machine learning were combined to predict cytomegalovirus infection status. The T cell repertoires of some 670 subjects were profiled by immunosequencing and related to cytomegalovirus serostatus. In the later analysis, no new phenotypic data were used to find candidate immune exposures; instead, reliance was placed on TCR beta sequences and their occurrence across donors. In a later analysis, previously published TCR beta repertoires from about 640 donors were re-analyzed and high-resolution HLA genotyping was added so that TCR occurrence patterns could be studied. Alongside the repertoire data, information on donor age, sex, ethnicity and CMV serostatus was compiled. An early release covering roughly 640 HLA-typed donors comprised approximately 290 gigabases of sequencing data and tens of millions of unique TCR sequences. Because of strong linkage in the cohort, roughly five DR-DQ haplotypes were treated as single units for association and clustering. To decide whether each TCR beta V gene segment behaved as functional or pseudogenic, an earlier analysis of some 580 of the donors relied on high-throughput TCR beta sequencing. Along with the approximately 650-subject first cohort, a separate validation cohort of some 130 different subjects was used. The study aimed to test whether cataloging public T cell receptors could reveal signatures of past pathogen exposure. Both class I and class II loci were covered by HLA typing, at four-digit resolution. In a later genetic analysis, genome-wide SNP genotypes for about three fifths of the 666 donors were used, and that subset was treated as a discovery cohort. Across under 500 genotyped donors of the cohort, an average of 235,054 unique TCR beta nucleotide sequences per donor were sequenced, and roughly 20% of those sequences were non-productive. All discovery cohort repertoires had been generated on a single sequencing platform.

Points the paper makes about the study in general: Because HLA typing was unavailable for some donors at each locus, only the typed subset was used in association tests. A later analysis reported that several top co-occurrence clusters appeared linked to parvovirus B19, influenza, CMV and Epstein-Barr virus. Strong co-occurrence of HLA alleles, especially DR and DQ, made assigning TCR associations to individual alleles difficult. The presence/absence analyses assumed that sequencing depth was roughly uniform across donors, and that assumption may not be true. An association between a missense DCLRE1C variant and V-gene and J-gene trimming of TCR beta chains was found in a later genetic analysis and replicated in an independent cohort. Because counts were too low, some 16 rarely observed V segments, including chromosome 9 orphons, were excluded from the earlier analysis of around 590 of the donors. The cohort was sequenced for TCR beta chains only, and without alpha or paired-chain data the features that could be detected were limited. According to the authors, the approach could potentially be generalized to other disease states and immunological phenotypes. At a false discovery rate of 0.05, a later analysis linked 15,000 to 20,000 TCR beta sequences to specific HLA alleles. A later analysis found that TCR association rates varied across HLA loci, with DRB1 alleles showing the most associated TCRs and HLA-C alleles the fewest. In a later genetic analysis, fewer N-insertions in productive TCRs were reported among donors in an Asian-associated ancestry cluster than the 666-donor mean. Correlated functional status among segregating V segments might be attributable to linkage disequilibrium, but an unknown experimental factor could not be ruled out. A total of 150 to 200 TCR beta chains were listed by the study as associated with cytomegalovirus. Across donors, most TCR sequences were observed very rarely, whereas some public TCRs were present in many individuals. Because the 87-base-pair reads could not distinguish some IMGT-functional V segments, including TRBV6-2 and TRBV6-3, those segments were excluded. In vitro tests confirmed that a few of the cytomegalovirus-associated TCR beta chains recognize cytomegalovirus antigens. A cluster of highly shared sequence variants was judged likely to be a technical artifact of the sequencing pipeline. A further reported finding was that TCR beta sequences accurately predicted the HLA-A and HLA-B alleles for most subjects in the first cohort. Broadly in line with IMGT annotations, most TCR beta V segments showed up in productive rearrangements about 87% or about 30% of the time in an earlier analysis of several hundred of the donors. In a later analysis, HLA-associated TCR beta chains showed more clonal expansion and lower generation probabilities than non-associated chains that were equally common. The classifier was reported to diagnose cytomegalovirus status with high specificity and sensitivity in both the original and validation cohorts. For the cohort, immune exposure information was limited to CMV serostatus. A later analysis found that most CMV-associated TCR beta chains appeared HLA-restricted, with HLA associations seemingly driven largely by CMV exposure.

The junction carries 6 bases between V and J, which are trimmed by 3 bases and 0 bases respectively. Reading the germline V gene gives CDR1 SQVTM and CDR2 ANQGSEA. The CDR3 has 13 amino acids, counting the end cysteine and phenylalanine. Only the CDR3 portion is preserved as DNA: 39 bases, with reading frame beginning at the first base. The cohort was made up of roughly 670 healthy bone marrow donors. At the time of sampling, all cohort members were nominally healthy, though unrecorded immune exposures were likely present. The donor tested CMV seropositive and was one of the 289 seropositive cohort members. A peripheral blood sample was collected from each donor, and TCR beta sequencing was performed on peripheral blood mononuclear cells. The Qiagen DNeasy Blood Extraction Kit was used to extract genomic DNA from the blood cell samples. The library was obtained by the immunoSEQ multiplex PCR assay. For the multiplex PCR, a mixture combining 60 forward primers for TCR Vbeta segments and 13 reverse primers for TCR Jbeta segments was used. The CDR3 region of rearranged TCR beta genes was amplified from genomic DNA by a multiplex PCR assay. On the Illumina HiSeq System, the amplified TCR beta libraries were sequenced as 87-base-pair reads. As for the authors' bioinformatics: A later analysis counted about 76 million unique TCR beta chains across the 666 repertoires, and 10 million to 12 million of these chains were shared by at least two donors. Raw reads were error-corrected and collapsed into unique sequences by a nearest-neighbor algorithm in which closely related sequences were merged to remove PCR and sequencing errors. Alignment of CDR3 sequences to IMGT reference sequences was used to assign V, D and J gene segments. For a sequence to be retained, a match of at least six nucleotides was required to both a V gene segment and a J gene segment. A rearrangement was called productive if the CDR3 had no stop codons and remained in frame with V and J, and every other rearrangement was called non-productive. CDR3 was defined by IMGT convention, running from the second conserved V-encoded cysteine to the conserved J-encoded phenylalanine. Sequences without an unambiguous match to a single V gene segment were excluded from the earlier analysis of about 630 of the donors. In an earlier analysis of 587 of the donors, V segments were called functional above 56.7% productive rearrangements and were called segregating when the between-donor standard deviation exceeded 5%. To diagnose cytomegalovirus status from the catalog of TCR beta chain sequences, a statistical classification framework was built. In a later analysis, TCR nucleotide sequences were compared against IMGT/GENE-DB human TR gene sequences so that V and J genes could be assigned. Using the TCRdist pipeline, a later analysis assigned CDR3 sequences along with most-parsimonious VDJ recombination scenarios. A later analysis defined each TCR beta chain by its CDR3 amino acid sequence plus V-gene family, and excluded reads lacking a unique V-gene family. A later analysis removed roughly 590 highly shared, low-generation-probability nucleotide sequences to deal with suspected cross-contamination and a sequencing artifact. In a later analysis, a clonal expansion index for each public chain was calculated from normalized within-repertoire ranks of inferred template counts. Generation probabilities in a later analysis came from a VDJ recombination model fitted to out-of-frame rearrangements, and those results were checked against IGoR. In a later analysis, hypergeometric tests were used to score TCR-TCR, TCR-HLA and TCR-CMV co-occurrence, with a repertoire-size bias correction applied to TCR pairs. A later analysis estimated false discovery rates by permuting HLA or CMV assignments 20 times. In a later analysis, co-occurring TCRs were grouped using DBSCAN, with TCRdist sequence similarity added in when clustering inside HLA-allele-positive subsets. Co-occurrence clustering excluded repertoires with fewer than 30,000 or more than 120,000 public chains, plus five with anomalous nucleotide sharing. TCRdb holds this immuneACCESS table with in-frame rearrangements only. Some clones are missing; in checked studies, unresolved V genes explain under half, and the rest has no known cause. V and J calls plus clone size are reproduced from that table; the DNA served to infer D and trimming. This sample's table has entries for tens of thousands of clones. About 12% of the sample lies in the top ten.

The TCR originated in a woman aged 60-70 years in good health and CMV-seropositive. The sample taken for sequencing was PBMCs. Recombination connected TRBV29-1 to TRBJ2-1; the D gene cannot be resolved reliably. The CDR3: CSVDSSSYNEQFF. The nucleotide sequence is TGCAGCGTTGATTCGAGCTCCTACAATGAGCAGTTCTTC.